This T cell receptor (beta chain) was captured by sequencing in a study of blood T cell repertoires in COVID-19. Study in general: Acute and convalescent COVID-19 samples came from the United States, Italy and Spain.

In the authors' methods: Cell counts per sample came from amplifying reference gene primers. Clones were read by immunoSEQ multiplex PCR, and TCRdb kept only the in-frame ones, dropping some. That table furnishes V, J and clone size, whereas the DNA furnished D and trimming. The sample contains about 87,000 clones, 87% of which appear only once. Sequenced input: peripheral blood. This receptor was obtained from an elderly woman with acute or convalescent COVID-19.

CDR3 loop: CASSEWGGEGNYGYTF. CDR3 nucleotides: TGTGCCAGCAGTGAATGGGGCGGGGAGGGGAACTATGGCTACACCTTC. The chain has TRBV25-1 and TRBJ1-2, with TRBD1 as a possible D gene (5 bases). Per the germline V gene, CDR1 is MGHDK and CDR2 is SYGVNS. Between the trimmed V and J ends, which lost 1 base and 2 bases, there was a span of 14 bases. The CDR3 sequence is 16 residues long.